This T cell receptor (beta chain) was profiled in a study of shared clonotypes between healthy human individuals. Measured with immunoSEQ multiplex PCR; TCRdb has only the in-frame clones, and not every one. The table shows 850,000 to 1,100,000 clones, with 70% to 80% occurring only once. Germline lookup yields CDR1 SNHLY and CDR2 FYNNEI. The CDR3 contains 13 residues. V lost 10 bases to trimming and J lost 2 bases; unmatched junction nucleotides: 6. This chain joins TRBV2 and TRBJ2-5; 8 bases are shared with TRBD2. Sequenced material: memory CD4+ T cells from PBMCs. Subset given: CD45RA-negative fraction. The clonotype originates from a man aged 18-30 years in good health. Some clones in this sample may be carry-over from other donors' samples. CDR3: CATSGGWQETQYF. In DNA form, the CDR3 reads TGTGCCACCTCGGGGGGGTGGCAAGAGACCCAGTACTTC.